The T cell receptor beta chain described here comes from a study of shared clonotypes between healthy human individuals. The repertoire was sequenced with immunoSEQ multiplex PCR; TCRdb's copy has only in-frame clones and lacks some. The table lists 2 million to 2.5 million clones, approximately 94% of them singletons. From germline, CDR1 is MNHEY and CDR2 SMNVEV (reference sequence). Trimming took 5 bases from V and 8 from J; bases not matched to a gene: 5. CDR3 length equals 12 residues. This sequence joins TRBV27 and TRBJ1-2, with 7 bases lining up with TRBD1. Specimen: naive CD4+ T cells sorted from blood. Subset described: CD45RA+ positively selected. The sequence derives from a young man in good health. CDR3 in DNA: TGTGCCAGCAGTCGACAGGGATGGGGCTACACCTTC. This gives the protein CASSRQGWGYTF.